This T cell receptor beta chain originates from a study of identical twins. In regard to this clonotype: Antigen unknown.

The CDR3 runs 12 residues. J gave up 11 bases and V 2 bases, and 5 bases lay outside the gene matches. Germline values: CDR1 MNHEY, CDR2 SVGEGT. Whole-study results and caveats: Abundant beta clonotypes from cord blood bore fewer insertions; memory repertoires lacked this pattern. Zero-insertion findings could be partly confounded by invariant cells (MAIT and iNKT cells).

Each CDR3 protein is one row after TCRdb ran MiXCR on the 5' RACE reads. This table has fewer than 250,000 distinct CDR3 sequences, roughly 7% appearing once. These same data were also listed under a study on yellow fever vaccine responses in identical twins. That paper notes: Twins reportedly had a vaccine T cell response that seemed partly convergent, partly personalized.

Sequencing input: memory (CD45RO+) T cells sorted from blood. This clonotype was sampled from a woman aged 18 to 35 in good health. The chain employs TRBV6-2 or TRBV6-3 and TRBJ1-1; 7 bases fit TRBD1. The CDR3 loop is CASSYETGLAFF. The CDR3 nucleotides are TGTGCCAGCAGTTACGAGACAGGGTTGGCTTTCTTT.